This T cell receptor beta chain derives from a study of cytomegalovirus exposure and HLA in healthy donors. In regard to this clone: Its antigen is undetermined.

General study points: A previous analysis found most TCR beta V segments productive roughly 87% or roughly 30% of the time. TCR association rates varied by HLA locus in a later analysis, with DRB1 highest and HLA-C lowest. In terms of immune exposure information, only CMV serostatus was available.

The PCR made use of 60 Vbeta and 13 Jbeta primers. TCRdb keeps only in-frame clones here, not all; method: immunoSEQ multiplex PCR. The table lists 60,000 or so clones, 70% to 80% of them singletons. The germline gives CDR1 SGHRS, CDR2 YFSETQ. The CDR3 spans 15 residues. J was trimmed by 1 base and V by 4 bases; bases with no gene match: 3. The sequencing input was PBMCs. This chain links TRBV5-1 with TRBJ2-4, with 9 nucleotides matching TRBD1. This clonotype was obtained from a woman aged 40 to 55 in good health and CMV-seropositive. Here the CDR3 DNA reads TGCGCCAGCAGCCAGGACAGGGGCGCCAAAAACATTCAGTACTTC. Protein sequence: CASSQDRGAKNIQYF.